The clone carrying this TCR beta chain appeared many times. Germline lookup yields CDR1 LGHDT and CDR2 YNNKEL (reference sequence). The V end lost 1 base, the J end lost 2 bases, and 9 bases lay between the germline ends. The CDR3 is 16 amino acids. This specimen belongs to a study of T cells in Graves' hyperthyroidism and ophthalmopathy. The authors obtained PBMCs from more than 8 ml of fresh peripheral blood. Amplification targeted TCR beta CDR3 regions from RNA transcripts. First-round RT-PCR targeting the TCR CDR3 was performed with the HTBI primer set. MiXCR was run by TCRdb on the multiplex PCR reads, yielding one entry per CDR3 protein. The sample has some 370,000 distinct CDR3 sequences; roughly a sixth are singletons.

Sequenced input: blood. The sequence derives from a woman aged 25 to 39 with Graves' hyperthyroidism that later progressed to Graves' ophthalmopathy. The J gene is TRBJ1-6, the V gene TRBV3-1, with no clear D. CDR3 residues: CASSQATGTYNSPLHF. CDR3 nucleotide sequence: TGTGCCAGCAGCCAAGCCACGGGAACCTATAATTCACCCCTCCACTTT.